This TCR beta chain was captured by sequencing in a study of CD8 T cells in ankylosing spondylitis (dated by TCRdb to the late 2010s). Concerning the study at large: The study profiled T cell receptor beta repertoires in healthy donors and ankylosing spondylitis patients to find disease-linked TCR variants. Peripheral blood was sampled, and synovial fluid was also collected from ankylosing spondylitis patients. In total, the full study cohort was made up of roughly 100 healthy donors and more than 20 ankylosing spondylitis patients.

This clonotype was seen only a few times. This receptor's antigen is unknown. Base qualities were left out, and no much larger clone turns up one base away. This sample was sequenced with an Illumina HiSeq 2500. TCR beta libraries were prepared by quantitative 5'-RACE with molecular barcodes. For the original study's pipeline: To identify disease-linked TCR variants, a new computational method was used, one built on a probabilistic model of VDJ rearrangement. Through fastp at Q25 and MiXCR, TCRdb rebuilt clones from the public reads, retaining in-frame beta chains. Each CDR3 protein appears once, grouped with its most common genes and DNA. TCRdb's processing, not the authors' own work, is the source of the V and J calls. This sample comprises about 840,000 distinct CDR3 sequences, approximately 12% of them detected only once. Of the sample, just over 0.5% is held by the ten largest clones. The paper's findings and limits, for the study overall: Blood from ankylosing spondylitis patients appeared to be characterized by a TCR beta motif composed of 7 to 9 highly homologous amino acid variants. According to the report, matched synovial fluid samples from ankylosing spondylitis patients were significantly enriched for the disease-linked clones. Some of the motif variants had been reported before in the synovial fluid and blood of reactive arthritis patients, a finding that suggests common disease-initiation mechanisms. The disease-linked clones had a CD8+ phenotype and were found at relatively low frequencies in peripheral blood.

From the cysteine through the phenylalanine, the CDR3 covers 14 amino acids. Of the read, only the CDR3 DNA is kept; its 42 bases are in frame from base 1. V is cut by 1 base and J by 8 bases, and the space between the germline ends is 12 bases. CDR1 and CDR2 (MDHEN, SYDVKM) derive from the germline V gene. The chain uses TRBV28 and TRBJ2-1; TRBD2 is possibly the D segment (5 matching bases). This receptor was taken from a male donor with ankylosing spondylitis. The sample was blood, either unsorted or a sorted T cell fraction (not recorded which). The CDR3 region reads CASSLYLADYEQFF. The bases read TGTGCCAGCAGTTTATATCTAGCTGACTATGAGCAGTTCTTC.